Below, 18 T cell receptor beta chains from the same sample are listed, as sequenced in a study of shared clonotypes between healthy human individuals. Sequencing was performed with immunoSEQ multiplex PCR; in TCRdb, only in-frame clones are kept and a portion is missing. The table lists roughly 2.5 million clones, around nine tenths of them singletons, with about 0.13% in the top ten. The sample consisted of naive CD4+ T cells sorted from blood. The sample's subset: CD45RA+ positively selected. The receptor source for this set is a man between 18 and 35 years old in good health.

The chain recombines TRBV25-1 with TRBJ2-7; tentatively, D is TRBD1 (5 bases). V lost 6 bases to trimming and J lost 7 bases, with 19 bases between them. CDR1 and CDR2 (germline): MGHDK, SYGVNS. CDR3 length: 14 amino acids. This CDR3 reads CASRPQGLLGEQYF. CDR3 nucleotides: TGTGCCAGCAGGCCCCAGGGCCTCCTTGGGGAGCAGTACTTC.

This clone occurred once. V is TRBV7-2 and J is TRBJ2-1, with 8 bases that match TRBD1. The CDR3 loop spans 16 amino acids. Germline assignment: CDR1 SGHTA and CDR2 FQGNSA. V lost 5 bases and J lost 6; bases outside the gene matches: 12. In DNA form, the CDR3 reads TGTGCCAGCAGCCCTTGGACAGGGTCTGGACTCAATGAGCAGTTCTTC. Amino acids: CASSPWTGSGLNEQFF.

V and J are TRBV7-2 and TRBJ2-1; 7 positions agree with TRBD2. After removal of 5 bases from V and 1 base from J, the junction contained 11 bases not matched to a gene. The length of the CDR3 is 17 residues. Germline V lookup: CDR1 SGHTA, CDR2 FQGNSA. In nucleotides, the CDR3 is TGTGCCAGCAGCCAATATCGACTAGCAAATTCCTACAATGAGCAGTTCTTC. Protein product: CASSQYRLANSYNEQFF.

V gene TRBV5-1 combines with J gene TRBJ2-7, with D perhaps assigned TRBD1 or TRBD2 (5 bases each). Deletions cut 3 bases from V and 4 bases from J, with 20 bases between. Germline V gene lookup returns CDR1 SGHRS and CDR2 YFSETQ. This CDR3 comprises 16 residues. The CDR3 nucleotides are TGCGCCAGCAGCTCGCGAGGGACGGCCGAAGAGTACGAGCAGTACTTC. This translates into CASSSRGTAEEYEQYF.

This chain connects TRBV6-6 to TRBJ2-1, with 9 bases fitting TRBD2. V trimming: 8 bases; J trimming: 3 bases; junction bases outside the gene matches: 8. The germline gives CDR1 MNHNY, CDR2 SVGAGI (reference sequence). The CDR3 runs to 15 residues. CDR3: CASEGTSPIYNEQFF. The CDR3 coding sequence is TGTGCCAGCGAGGGGACTAGCCCTATCTACAATGAGCAGTTCTTC.

CDR3 sequence: CASSRGTGGAGLFF. CDR3 in DNA: TGCGCCAGCAGTCGTGGGACAGGGGGAGCCGGACTGTTTTTT. V usage is TRBV5-1 and J usage is TRBJ1-4, with TRBD1 matching 11 bases. Germline values: CDR1 SGHRS, CDR2 YFSETQ. V trimming: 5 bases; J trimming: 13 bases; junction bases outside the gene matches: 10. The CDR3 has 14 amino acids.

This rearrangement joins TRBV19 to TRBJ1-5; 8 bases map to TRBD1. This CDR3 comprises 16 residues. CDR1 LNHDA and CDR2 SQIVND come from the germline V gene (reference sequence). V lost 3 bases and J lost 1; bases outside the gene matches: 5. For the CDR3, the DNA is TGTGCCAGTAGTATTATTGACAGGGGAAGCAATCAGCCCCAGCATTTT. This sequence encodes CASSIIDRGSNQPQHF. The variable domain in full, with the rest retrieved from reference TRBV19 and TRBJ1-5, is DGGITQSPKYLFRKEGQNVTLSCEQNLNHDAMYWYRQDPGQGLRLIYYSQIVNDFQKGDIAEGYSVSREKKESFPLTVTSAQKNPTAFYLCASSIIDRGSNQPQHFGDGTRLSIL.

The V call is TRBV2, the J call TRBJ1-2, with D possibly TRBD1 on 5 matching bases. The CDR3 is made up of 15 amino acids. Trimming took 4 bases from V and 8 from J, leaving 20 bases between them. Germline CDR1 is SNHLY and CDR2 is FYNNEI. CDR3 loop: CASSGDRVRLGGYTF. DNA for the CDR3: TGTGCCAGCAGTGGCGACAGAGTTAGATTAGGGGGCTACACCTTC. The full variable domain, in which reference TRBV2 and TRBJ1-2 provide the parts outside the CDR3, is EPEVTQTPSHQVTQMGQEVILRCVPISNHLYFYWYRQILGQKVEFLVSFYNNEISEKSEIFDDQFSVERPDGSNFTLKIRSTKLEDSAMYFCASSGDRVRLGGYTFGSGTRLTVV.

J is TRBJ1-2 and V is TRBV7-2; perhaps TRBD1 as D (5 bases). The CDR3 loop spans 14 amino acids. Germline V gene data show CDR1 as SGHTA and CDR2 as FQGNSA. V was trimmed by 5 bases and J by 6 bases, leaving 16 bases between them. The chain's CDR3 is CASSLLRRGDGYTF. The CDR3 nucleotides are TGTGCCAGCAGCCTCCTACGCCGGGGGGATGGCTACACCTTC.

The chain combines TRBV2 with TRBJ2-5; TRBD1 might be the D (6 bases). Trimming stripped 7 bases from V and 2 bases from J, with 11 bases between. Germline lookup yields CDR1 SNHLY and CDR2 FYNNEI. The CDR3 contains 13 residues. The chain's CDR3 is CASNFDRQETQYF. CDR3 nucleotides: TGTGCCAGCAACTTTGACAGGCAAGAGACCCAGTACTTC.

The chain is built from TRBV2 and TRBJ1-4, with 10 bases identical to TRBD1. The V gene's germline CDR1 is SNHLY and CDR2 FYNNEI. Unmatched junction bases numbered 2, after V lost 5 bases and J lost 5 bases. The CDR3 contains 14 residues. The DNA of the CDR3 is TGTGCCAGCAGTCCGGACAGGGGGAATGAAAAACTGTTTTTT. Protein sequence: CASSPDRGNEKLFF.

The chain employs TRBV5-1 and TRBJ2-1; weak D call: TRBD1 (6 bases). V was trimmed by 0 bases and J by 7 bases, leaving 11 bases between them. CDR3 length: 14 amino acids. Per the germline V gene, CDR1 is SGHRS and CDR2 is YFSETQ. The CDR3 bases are TGCGCCAGCAGCTTGGGGATCACAGGGAATGAGCAGTTCTTC. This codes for CASSLGITGNEQFF.

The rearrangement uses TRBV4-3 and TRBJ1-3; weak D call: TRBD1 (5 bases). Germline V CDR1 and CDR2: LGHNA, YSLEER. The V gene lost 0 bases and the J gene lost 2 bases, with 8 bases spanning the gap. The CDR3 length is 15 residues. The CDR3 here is CASSQERGPGNTIYF. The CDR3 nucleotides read TGCGCCAGCAGCCAAGAAAGGGGCCCTGGAAACACCATATATTTT.

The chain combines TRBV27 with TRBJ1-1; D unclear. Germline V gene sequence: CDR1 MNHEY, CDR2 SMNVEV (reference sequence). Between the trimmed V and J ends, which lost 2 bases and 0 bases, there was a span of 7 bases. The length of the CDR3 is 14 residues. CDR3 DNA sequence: TGTGCCAGCAGTTTAGGTTGGATGAACACTGAAGCTTTCTTT. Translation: CASSLGWMNTEAFF.

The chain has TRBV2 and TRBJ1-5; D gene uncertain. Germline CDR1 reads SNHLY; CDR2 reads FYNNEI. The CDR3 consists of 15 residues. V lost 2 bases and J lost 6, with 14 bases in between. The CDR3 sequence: CASSELFPGSQPQHF. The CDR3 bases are TGTGCCAGCAGTGAATTATTCCCCGGGAGTCAGCCCCAGCATTTT.

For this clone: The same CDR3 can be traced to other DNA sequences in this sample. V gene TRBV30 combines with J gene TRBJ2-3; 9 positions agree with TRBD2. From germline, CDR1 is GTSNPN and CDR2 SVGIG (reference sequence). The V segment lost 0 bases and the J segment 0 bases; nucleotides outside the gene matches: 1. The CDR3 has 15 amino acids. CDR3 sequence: CAWSVTSGSTDTQYF. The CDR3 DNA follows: TGTGCCTGGAGTGTGACTAGCGGTAGCACAGATACGCAGTATTTT.

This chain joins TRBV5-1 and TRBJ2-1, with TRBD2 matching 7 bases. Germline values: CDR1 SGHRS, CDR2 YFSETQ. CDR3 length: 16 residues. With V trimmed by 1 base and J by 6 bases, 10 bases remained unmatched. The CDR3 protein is CASSLQRTSVGNEQFF. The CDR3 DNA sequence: TGCGCCAGCAGCTTGCAAAGGACTAGTGTCGGCAATGAGCAGTTCTTC.

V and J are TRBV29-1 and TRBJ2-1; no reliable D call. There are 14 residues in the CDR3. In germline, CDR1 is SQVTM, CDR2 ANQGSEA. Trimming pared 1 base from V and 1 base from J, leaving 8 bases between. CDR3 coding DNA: TGCAGCGTTGAAGTGTTCCTTTCCTACAATGAGCAGTTCTTC. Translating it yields CSVEVFLSYNEQFF.